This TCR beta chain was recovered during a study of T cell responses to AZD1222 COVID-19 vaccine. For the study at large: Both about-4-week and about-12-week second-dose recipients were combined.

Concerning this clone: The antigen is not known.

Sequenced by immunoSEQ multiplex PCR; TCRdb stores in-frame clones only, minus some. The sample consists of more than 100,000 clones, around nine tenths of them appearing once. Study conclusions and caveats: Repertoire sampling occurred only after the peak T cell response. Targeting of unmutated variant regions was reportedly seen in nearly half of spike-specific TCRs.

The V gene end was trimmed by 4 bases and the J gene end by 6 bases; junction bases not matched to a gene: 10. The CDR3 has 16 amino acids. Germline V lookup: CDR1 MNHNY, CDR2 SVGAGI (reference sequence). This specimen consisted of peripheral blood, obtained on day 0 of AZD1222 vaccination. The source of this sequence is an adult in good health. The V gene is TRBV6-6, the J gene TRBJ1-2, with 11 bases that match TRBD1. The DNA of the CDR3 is TGTGCCAGCAGTTCCCGGACAGGGGGCGCGATCGATGGCTACACCTTC. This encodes CASSSRTGGAIDGYTF.